These 7 T cell receptor beta chains came from one sample sequenced in a study of blood T cell repertoires in COVID-19. Data came from immunoSEQ multiplex PCR; TCRdb stores just in-frame clones and leaves some out. The table records about 87,000 clones, under 85% of them present only once. Sequenced sample: peripheral blood. Source of these receptors: an older woman with acute or convalescent COVID-19.

This chain joins TRBV5-1 and TRBJ2-3; tentative D call: TRBD1 (6 bases). The CDR3 runs 15 residues. Germline V CDR1 and CDR2: SGHRS, YFSETQ. V was cut by 5 bases and J by 1 base, with 14 bases left in between. The CDR3 here is CASSSEDRRTDTQYF. CDR3 nucleotide sequence: TGCGCCAGCAGTTCCGAGGACAGACGCACAGATACGCAGTATTTT.

The rearrangement links TRBV6-5 to TRBJ1-1; D uncertain. V was trimmed by 0 bases and J by 4 bases, leaving 15 bases between them. The germline CDR1 and CDR2 sequences are MNHEY and SVGAGI. The CDR3 contains 16 residues. As DNA, the CDR3 is TGTGCCAGCAGTTACTCGCAAGCGTGGTCTAGCACTGAAGCTTTCTTT. Translation: CASSYSQAWSSTEAFF.

The chain carries TRBV5-1 and TRBJ2-3; D gene ambiguous. The CDR3 is 13 amino acids. Germline V gene sequence: CDR1 SGHRS, CDR2 YFSETQ. With 0 bases removed from V and 2 bases from J, the gap between germline ends came to 4 bases. The CDR3 DNA reads TGCGCCAGCAGCTTGGCGTACACAGATACGCAGTATTTT. Protein: CASSLAYTDTQYF.

This clone appeared once. This chain uses TRBV30 with TRBJ1-4; possibly TRBD1 for D (5 bases). Looked up from germline, CDR1 is GTSNPN and CDR2 is SVGIG (reference sequence). This CDR3 contains 13 residues. Deletions cut 2 bases from V and 8 bases from J, with 12 bases between. The CDR3 spells CAWSKGAGEKLFF. The CDR3 nucleotides read TGTGCCTGGAGTAAAGGGGCAGGGGAAAAACTGTTTTTT.

J is TRBJ1-6 and V is TRBV6-6; weak D call: TRBD1 (6 bases). Looked up from germline, CDR1 is MNHNY and CDR2 is SVGAGI (reference sequence). With 0 bases removed from V and 5 bases from J, the gap between germline ends came to 8 bases. The CDR3 sequence is 15 residues long. CDR3 DNA: TGTGCCAGCAGTTACTCGGGACATAATAATTCACCCCTCCACTTT. Protein sequence: CASSYSGHNNSPLHF.

This chain links TRBV18 with TRBJ2-2, with D perhaps TRBD1 (6 bases). The CDR3 is 17 amino acids. CDR1 and CDR2 from the germline V gene are KGHSH and LQKENI. Trimming left V 3 bases short and J 1 base short, with 15 bases between. The CDR3 loop is CASSPTTGSLNTGELFF. DNA of the CDR3: TGTGCCAGCTCACCGACGACAGGCTCCTTGAACACCGGGGAGCTGTTTTTT.

The rearrangement links TRBV14 to TRBJ2-2, with 12 positions matching TRBD1. Germline CDR1 is SGHDN and CDR2 is FVKESK. Losses at the gene ends were 5 bases for V and 4 bases for J; bases not matched to a gene: 8. The CDR3 sequence is 17 residues long. CDR3 amino acids: CASSEGQGALGTGELFF. CDR3 nucleotide sequence: TGTGCCAGCAGCGAGGGACAGGGGGCGCTTGGCACCGGGGAGCTGTTTTTT. The full variable domain, its missing parts supplied by reference TRBV14 and TRBJ2-2, is EAGVTQFPSHSVIEKGQTVTLRCDPISGHDNLYWYRRVMGKEIKFLLHFVKESKQDESGMPNNRFLAERTGGTYSTLKVQPAELEDSGVYFCASSEGQGALGTGELFFGEGSRLTVL.